What follows is one TCR beta chain and its context. The antigen remains unidentified. The time point was: week 11, during vaccination. One vaccine dose held 300 ug of mutant IDH1 20-mer peptide and came with topical imiquimod. This sample is drawn from a study of a mutant IDH1 vaccine in newly diagnosed glioma. Study-wide background: The patients received vaccinations eight times, in weeks 1, 3, 5, 7, 11, 15, 19 and 23. The treated group averaged roughly 40 years old and was around 60% male, roughly 40% female. Regarding the study as a whole: Seemingly, top peripheral T cell clonotype changes bore no relation to pseudoprogression. Immune responses arising from the vaccine appeared in about 93% of patients.

This table comes from immunoSEQ multiplex PCR, and its TCRdb copy is limited to in-frame clones, with some not included. The repertoire includes 55,000 or so clones, 91% of them detected once, and under 2.5% sits in the top ten. Germline V gives CDR1 MNHNY, CDR2 SVGAGI (reference sequence). The ends lost 1 base at V and 4 bases at J; junction bases unmatched: 3. The CDR3 sequence is 15 residues long. The starting material was PBMCs, obtained from a glioma patient whose treatment included an IDH1 peptide vaccine. The chain links TRBV6-6 to TRBJ1-4; 7 bases map to TRBD1. The TCR sequence derives from a man in his fifties or sixties with glioma. CDR3 amino acids: CASSYLGTDNEKLFF. The CDR3 bases are TGTGCCAGCAGTTACTTGGGGACAGATAATGAAAAACTGTTTTTT.